This is a list of T cell receptor beta chains from one sample in a study of cytomegalovirus exposure and HLA in healthy donors. This table comes from immunoSEQ multiplex PCR, and its TCRdb copy is limited to in-frame clones, with some not included. Of approximately 82,000 clones listed, 90% to 95% were seen once; the top ten hold about 0.7%. Sequencing was performed on PBMCs. The receptors here all came from a woman between 18 and 30 years old in good health and CMV-seronegative. Both conserved end residues are part of each CDR3. The D gene is left open where the match is weak. Clone sizes are given selectively: once, few, many, or a class where the clone is expanded.

d_call	clone_size	v_call	j_call	cdr3_nt	cdr3_aa
NA	NA	TRBV10-3	TRBJ2-7	TGTGCCATCAGCCCGTCAGGGGAGCAGTACTTC	CAISPSGEQYF
NA	NA	TRBV20-1	TRBJ2-7	TGCAGTGCTAGCCCTAGCATCGAGCAGTACTTC	CSASPSIEQYF
NA	NA	TRBV4-3	TRBJ1-1	TGCGCCAGCAGCCAAGTACAAAGGAACACTGAAGCTTTCTTT	CASSQVQRNTEAFF
NA	NA	TRBV6-6	TRBJ2-1	TGTGCCAGCAGTGCCACCCGTGAAGCGGAGCAGTTCTTC	CASSATREAEQFF
TRBD1	NA	TRBV5-1	TRBJ2-7	TGCGCCAGCAGCTTCCGGGACAGCTACGAGCAGTACTTC	CASSFRDSYEQYF
TRBD1	NA	TRBV19	TRBJ1-3	TGTGCCAGTCGGACAGGATCATACTCTGGAAACACCATATATTTT	CASRTGSYSGNTIYF
NA	once	TRBV5-6	TRBJ2-3	TGTGCCAGCAGCAGGGGCGTGGGCACAGATACGCAGTATTTT	CASSRGVGTDTQYF
NA	NA	TRBV5-5	TRBJ2-1	TGTGCCAGCAGCTTGTTTAGCGTGGCTGAGCAGTTCTTC	CASSLFSVAEQFF
TRBD1	NA	TRBV5-6	TRBJ1-2	TGTGCCAGCAGCTTAGTGGACAGGAGAGACTATGGCTACACCTTC	CASSLVDRRDYGYTF
NA	NA	TRBV9	TRBJ2-2	TGTGCCAGCAGCCCCCTTTCCGGGGAGCTGTTTTTT	CASSPLSGELFF
TRBD1	NA	TRBV18	TRBJ2-7	TGTGCCAGCTCACCTAGCGGAATTGGGACAGGGGCCTACGAGCAGTACTTC	CASSPSGIGTGAYEQYF
TRBD2	NA	TRBV4-3	TRBJ2-7	TGCGCCAGCAGCCAAGGGGCTAGCGGGAGTATAAAGGTGTACGAGCAGTACTTC	CASSQGASGSIKVYEQYF
NA	NA	TRBV18	TRBJ2-3	TGTGCCAGCTCTCCTCGGGAAGATACGCAGTATTTT	CASSPREDTQYF
NA	NA	TRBV28	TRBJ1-1	TGTGCCAGCAGTCCGGGGGGGGCCGTGAGCACTGAAGCTTTCTTT	CASSPGGAVSTEAFF
TRBD1	NA	TRBV25-1	TRBJ1-2	TGTGCCAGCAGTGATGCAGGGGGTAACTATGGCTACACCTTC	CASSDAGGNYGYTF
NA	NA	TRBV7-9	TRBJ1-5	TGTGCCAGCAGCTTATCCTCCAGCGACTATAGCAATCAGCCCCAGCATTTT	CASSLSSSDYSNQPQHF
TRBD1	NA	TRBV7-9	TRBJ1-1	TGTGCCAGCGGCAACAGGGGCGCCGCTGAAGCTTTCTTT	CASGNRGAAEAFF
TRBD2	NA	TRBV14	TRBJ2-3	TGTGCCAGCAGCCAAGAGTCCAGACTAGCGGCCCCGGGGACGCAGTATTTT	CASSQESRLAAPGTQYF
TRBD2	once	TRBV7-9	TRBJ2-3	TGTGCCAGCAGCTTAGCGCTAGGGACTAGTGGTACAGATACGCAGTATTTT	CASSLALGTSGTDTQYF
TRBD2	NA	TRBV5-4	TRBJ2-3	TGTGCCAGCAGCAGTACTAGCGGGGGGGGCACAGATACGCAGTATTTT	CASSSTSGGGTDTQYF
NA	NA	TRBV19	TRBJ2-7	TGTGCCAGTAGTATAGTCCGGGGTGATGGCGAGCAGTACTTC	CASSIVRGDGEQYF
NA	NA	TRBV4-3	TRBJ1-6	TGCGCCAGCAGCCAGAACAGGCCTACTAATTCACCCCTCCACTTT	CASSQNRPTNSPLHF
TRBD1	NA	TRBV2	TRBJ1-2	TGTGCCAGCATCAAACAGGGGGCCATTAACTATGGCTACACCTTC	CASIKQGAINYGYTF
NA	NA	TRBV6-5	TRBJ1-1	TGTGCCAGCAGTTACTCGGTGACGAGGGACACTGAAGCTTTCTTT	CASSYSVTRDTEAFF
TRBD1	NA	TRBV7-8	TRBJ1-3	TGTGCCAGCAGCTTAGGACAGGGGCACTCTGGAAACACCATATATTTT	CASSLGQGHSGNTIYF
TRBD2	NA	TRBV18	TRBJ2-7	TGTGCCACCCGGGCTGCGGGAGGAGTCTCCTACGAGCAGTACTTC	CATRAAGGVSYEQYF
TRBD1	NA	TRBV10-3	TRBJ2-1	TGTGCCATCAGTGAGTCGAGGACAGGGGATGAGCAGTTCTTC	CAISESRTGDEQFF
TRBD2	NA	TRBV10-1	TRBJ2-1	TGCGCCAGCAGCCCCGGTGGTAGCGGGGGCAATGAGCAGTTCTTC	CASSPGGSGGNEQFF
TRBD2	NA	TRBV2	TRBJ2-7	TGTGCCAGGACGGGACTAGCCTCGGGGGTCGAGCAGTACTTC	CARTGLASGVEQYF
TRBD1	NA	TRBV7-8	TRBJ2-7	TGTGCCAGCAGCTTAGGGGGACAGGCCTCCGTGAAGCAGTACTTC	CASSLGGQASVKQYF
TRBD1	NA	TRBV6-1	TRBJ2-7	TGTGCCAGCATTCTGGACAGGGGGCGTTACGAGCAGTACTTC	CASILDRGRYEQYF
TRBD1	NA	TRBV6-5	TRBJ1-2	TGTGCCAGCAGTCCGAACCCGACAGGGGGCAGTGGCTACACCTTC	CASSPNPTGGSGYTF
TRBD1	NA	TRBV19	TRBJ2-7	TGTGCCAGTAGTAGCAGGGGGTATTATTCCTACGAGCAGTACTTC	CASSSRGYYSYEQYF
NA	NA	TRBV19	TRBJ2-3	TGTGCCAGTAGTATAGGTGGGGGGAGCACAGATACGCAGTATTTT	CASSIGGGSTDTQYF
TRBD1	few	TRBV28	TRBJ2-7	TGTGCCAGCAGTCTTCCGGGACAGCTCTACGAGCAGTACTTC	CASSLPGQLYEQYF
NA	NA	TRBV4-1	TRBJ2-5	TGCGCCAGCAGCCTGGGGCAGTTAGAGACCCAGTACTTC	CASSLGQLETQYF
TRBD1	NA	TRBV19	TRBJ1-1	TGTGCCAGTAGTCCTCGGACAGGGGGCAGGACTGAAGCTTTCTTT	CASSPRTGGRTEAFF
TRBD2	NA	TRBV6-4	TRBJ2-3	TGTGCCAGCAGTGACTCTGGGACTAGCGGGGGCCTTAGCACAGATACGCAGTATTTT	CASSDSGTSGGLSTDTQYF
TRBD1	NA	TRBV9	TRBJ2-7	TGTGCCAGCAGCCCAGGCCGGGACAGATCCTACGAGCAGTACTTC	CASSPGRDRSYEQYF
NA	NA	TRBV4-1	TRBJ2-7	TGCGCCAGCAGCCAACCCACTAGCGCAGGAGGGGGAGAGCAGTACTTC	CASSQPTSAGGGEQYF
TRBD2	NA	TRBV5-1	TRBJ2-1	TGCGCCAGCAACTCGGGGGGGGTGGAGGACAATGAGCAGTTCTTC	CASNSGGVEDNEQFF